This TCR beta chain was recorded in a study of T cell responses to AZD1222 COVID-19 vaccine. Germline V lookup: CDR1 WSHSY, CDR2 SAAADI. The V end was cut by 8 bases, the J end by 14 bases, with 15 bases between. CDR3 length: 11 residues. The data were produced by immunoSEQ multiplex PCR, yet TCRdb's version contains in-frame clones alone and is incomplete. The sample includes approximately 64,000 clones, over 80% of them seen just once. The TCR sequence derives from an adult who received the MenACWY meningococcal vaccine as a control. V is TRBV10-2 and J is TRBJ1-4, with D tentatively TRBD1 (6 bases). This specimen consisted of peripheral blood, obtained 28 days after the second dose of the MenACWY control vaccine. CDR3 residues: CASGDQGRLFF. CDR3 DNA: TGCGCCAGCGGAGATCAGGGGCGCCTGTTTTTT.